The present T cell receptor beta chain was sequenced within a study of radiation and T cells in renal cell carcinoma. CDR1 is MGHDK and CDR2 is SYGVNS in the germline V gene. The V and J ends lost 0 bases and 2 bases, in that order; junction bases with no gene match: 5. This CDR3 is built from 16 residues. Libraries were prepared by immunoSEQ multiplex PCR; TCRdb keeps only in-frame clonotypes and omits some of them. The sample records 100,000 to 150,000 clones, 81% being singletons. Time point defined: blood 2 weeks post-SBRT. Treatment meaning: 15 Gy SBRT to primary tumor, nephrectomy 4 weeks later. Radiation-treated patients gave blood at baseline, week 2 and week 4.

The source is a man aged 45-60 years with renal cell carcinoma. This sample comprised blood, obtained from a patient whose treatment included radiotherapy and nephrectomy. The chain recombines TRBV25-1 with TRBJ2-5; TRBD2 agrees at 8 bases. CDR3 amino acids: CASSEYWSGGQETQYF. The DNA of the CDR3 is TGTGCCAGCAGTGAATATTGGAGCGGGGGACAAGAGACCCAGTACTTC.